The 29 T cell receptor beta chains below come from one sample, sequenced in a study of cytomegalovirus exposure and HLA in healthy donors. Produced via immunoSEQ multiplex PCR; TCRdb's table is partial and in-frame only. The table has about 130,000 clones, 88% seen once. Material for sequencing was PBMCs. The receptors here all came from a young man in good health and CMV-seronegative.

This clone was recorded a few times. The CDR3 sequence: CASSPQEGNTEAFF. The CDR3 nucleotides are TGTGCCAGCTCACCCCAGGAGGGGAACACTGAAGCTTTCTTT. V and J are TRBV18 and TRBJ1-1; no firm D call. This CDR3 has 14 amino acids. Trimming took 3 bases from V and 1 from J, leaving 9 bases between them. From germline, CDR1 is KGHSH and CDR2 LQKENI.

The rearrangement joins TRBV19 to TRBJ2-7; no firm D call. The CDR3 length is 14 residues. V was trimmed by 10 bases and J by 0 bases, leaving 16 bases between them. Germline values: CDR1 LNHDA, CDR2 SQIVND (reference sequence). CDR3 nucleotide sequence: TGTGCCACCCAGCTATCCGGGTCCTCCTACGAGCAGTACTTC. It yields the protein CATQLSGSSYEQYF.

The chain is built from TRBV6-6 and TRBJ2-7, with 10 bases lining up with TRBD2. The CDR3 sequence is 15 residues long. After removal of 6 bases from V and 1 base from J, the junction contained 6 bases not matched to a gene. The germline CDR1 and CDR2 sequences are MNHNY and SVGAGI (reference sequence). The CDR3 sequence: CASRFLAGASYEQYF. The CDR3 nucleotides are TGTGCCAGCAGGTTCCTAGCGGGAGCATCCTACGAGCAGTACTTC.

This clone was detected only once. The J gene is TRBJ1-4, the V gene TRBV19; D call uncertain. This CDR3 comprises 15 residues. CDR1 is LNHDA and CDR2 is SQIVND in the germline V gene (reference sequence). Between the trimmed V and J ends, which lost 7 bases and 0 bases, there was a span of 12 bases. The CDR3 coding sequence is TGTGCCAGTAAGGTGCGGACTGCAACTAATGAAAAACTGTTTTTT. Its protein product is CASKVRTATNEKLFF.

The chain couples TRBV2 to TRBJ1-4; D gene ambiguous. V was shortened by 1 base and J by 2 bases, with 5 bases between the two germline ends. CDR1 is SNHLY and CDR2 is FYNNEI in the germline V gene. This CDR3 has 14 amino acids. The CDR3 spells CASSEGGTNEKLFF. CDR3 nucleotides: TGTGCCAGCAGTGAAGGAGGGACTAATGAAAAACTGTTTTTT.

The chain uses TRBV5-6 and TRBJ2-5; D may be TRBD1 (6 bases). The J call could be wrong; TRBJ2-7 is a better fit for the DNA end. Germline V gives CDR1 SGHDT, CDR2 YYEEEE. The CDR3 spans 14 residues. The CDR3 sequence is CASSLNRVAYEQYF. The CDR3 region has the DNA TGTGCCAGCAGCTTGAACAGGGTTGCCTACGAGCAGTACTTC.

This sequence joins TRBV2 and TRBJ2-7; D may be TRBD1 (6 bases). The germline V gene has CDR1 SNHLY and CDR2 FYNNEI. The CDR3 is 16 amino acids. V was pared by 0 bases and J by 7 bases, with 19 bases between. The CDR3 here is CASSEARGTPYLEQYF. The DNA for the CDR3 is TGTGCCAGCAGTGAAGCTCGAGGGACACCCTATTTGGAGCAGTACTTC.

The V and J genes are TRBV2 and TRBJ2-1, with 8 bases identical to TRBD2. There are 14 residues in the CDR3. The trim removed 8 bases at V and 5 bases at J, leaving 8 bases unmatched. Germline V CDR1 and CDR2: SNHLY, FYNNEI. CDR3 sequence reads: CASGRREDDNEQFF. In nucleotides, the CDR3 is TGTGCCAGCGGTCGGCGGGAGGACGACAATGAGCAGTTCTTC.

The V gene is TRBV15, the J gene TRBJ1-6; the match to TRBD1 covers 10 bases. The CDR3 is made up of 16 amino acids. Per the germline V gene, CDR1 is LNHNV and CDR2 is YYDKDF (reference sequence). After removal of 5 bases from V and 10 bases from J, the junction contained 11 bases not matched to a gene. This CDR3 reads CATSEGGTGAGSPLHF. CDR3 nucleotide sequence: TGTGCCACCAGCGAGGGGGGGACAGGGGCCGGGTCACCCCTCCACTTT.

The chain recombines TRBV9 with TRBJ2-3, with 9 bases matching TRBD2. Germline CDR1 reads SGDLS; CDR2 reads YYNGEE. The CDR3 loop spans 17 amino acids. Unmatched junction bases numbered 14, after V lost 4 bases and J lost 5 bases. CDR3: CASSLPSTSGGRDTQYF. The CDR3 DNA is TGTGCCAGCAGCCTGCCCTCGACTAGCGGCGGACGAGATACGCAGTATTTT.

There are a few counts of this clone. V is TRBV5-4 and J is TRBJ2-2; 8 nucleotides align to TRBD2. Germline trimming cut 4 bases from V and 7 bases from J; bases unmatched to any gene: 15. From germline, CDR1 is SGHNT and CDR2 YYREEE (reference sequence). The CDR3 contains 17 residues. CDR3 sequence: CASSLRGAGAYDGELFF. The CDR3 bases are TGTGCCAGCAGCCTCCGTGGAGCGGGAGCATATGACGGGGAGCTGTTTTTT.

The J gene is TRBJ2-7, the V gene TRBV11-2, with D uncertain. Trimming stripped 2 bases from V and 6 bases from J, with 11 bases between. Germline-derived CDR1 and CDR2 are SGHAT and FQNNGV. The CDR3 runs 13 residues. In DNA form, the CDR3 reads TGTGCCAGCAGCTTATTAGTTTCGGGCGAGCAGTACTTC. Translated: CASSLLVSGEQYF.

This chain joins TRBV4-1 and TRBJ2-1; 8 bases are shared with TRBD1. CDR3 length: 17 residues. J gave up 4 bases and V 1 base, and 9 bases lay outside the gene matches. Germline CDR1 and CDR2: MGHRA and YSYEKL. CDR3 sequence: CASSQGGRGRGYNEQFF. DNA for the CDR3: TGCGCCAGCAGCCAAGGGGGCAGGGGGCGTGGGTACAATGAGCAGTTCTTC.

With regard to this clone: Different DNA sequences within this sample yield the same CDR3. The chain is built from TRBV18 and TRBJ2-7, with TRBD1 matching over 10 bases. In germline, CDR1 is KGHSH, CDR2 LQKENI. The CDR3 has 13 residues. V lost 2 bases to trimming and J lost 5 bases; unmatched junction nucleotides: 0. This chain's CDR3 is CASSPGTGDEQYF. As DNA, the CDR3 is TGTGCCAGCTCACCAGGGACAGGGGACGAGCAGTACTTC.

The CDR3 loop reads CASSVGSGNTEAFF. The CDR3 DNA sequence: TGTGCCAGCAGCGTGGGTTCCGGGAACACTGAAGCTTTCTTT. This rearrangement joins TRBV5-4 to TRBJ1-1; D unresolved. The CDR3 has 14 residues. Germline CDR1 SGHNT, CDR2 YYREEE (reference sequence). Trimming took 4 bases from V and 1 from J, leaving 11 bases between them.

The CDR3 region is CASSQDQREWDTQYF. CDR3 sequence (DNA): TGTGCCAGCAGCCAAGATCAAAGAGAGTGGGATACGCAGTATTTT. V gene TRBV4-2 combines with J gene TRBJ2-3; D not resolved. The CDR3 is 15 residues long. V dropped 0 bases and J dropped 6 bases, with 13 bases sitting between them. Germline V lookup: CDR1 LGHNA, CDR2 YNFKEQ.

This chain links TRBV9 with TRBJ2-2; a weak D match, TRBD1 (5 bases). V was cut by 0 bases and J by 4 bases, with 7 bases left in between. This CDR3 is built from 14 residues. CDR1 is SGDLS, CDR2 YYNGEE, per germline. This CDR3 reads CASSVGQGTGELFF. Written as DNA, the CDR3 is TGTGCCAGCAGCGTAGGTCAGGGCACCGGGGAGCTGTTTTTT. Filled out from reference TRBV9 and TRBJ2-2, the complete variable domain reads DSGVTQTPKHLITATGQRVTLRCSPRSGDLSVYWYQQSLDQGLQFLIQYYNGEERAKGNILERFSAQQFPDLHSELNLSSLELGDSALYFCASSVGQGTGELFFGEGSRLTVL.

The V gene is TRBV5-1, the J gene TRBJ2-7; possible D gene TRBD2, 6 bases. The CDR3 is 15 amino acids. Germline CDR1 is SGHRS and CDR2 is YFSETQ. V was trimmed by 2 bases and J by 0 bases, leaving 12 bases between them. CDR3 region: CASSFSGGYSYEQYF. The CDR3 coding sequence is TGCGCCAGCAGCTTTAGCGGTGGTTACTCCTACGAGCAGTACTTC.

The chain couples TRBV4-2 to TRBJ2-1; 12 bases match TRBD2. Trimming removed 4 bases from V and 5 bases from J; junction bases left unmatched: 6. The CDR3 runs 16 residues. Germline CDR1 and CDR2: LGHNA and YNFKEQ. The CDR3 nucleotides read TGTGCCAGCAGCCGAGAGTCTAGCGGGAGGGACAATGAGCAGTTCTTC. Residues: CASSRESSGRDNEQFF.

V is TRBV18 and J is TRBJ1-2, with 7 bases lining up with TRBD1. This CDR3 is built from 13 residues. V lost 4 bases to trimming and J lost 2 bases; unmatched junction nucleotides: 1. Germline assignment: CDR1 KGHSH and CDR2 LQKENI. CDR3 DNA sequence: TGTGCCAGCTCACAGGGGGCGAACTATGGCTACACCTTC. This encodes CASSQGANYGYTF.

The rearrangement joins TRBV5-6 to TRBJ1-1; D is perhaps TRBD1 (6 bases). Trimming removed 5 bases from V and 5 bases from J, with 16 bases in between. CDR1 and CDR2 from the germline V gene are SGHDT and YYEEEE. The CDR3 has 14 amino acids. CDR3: CASRGSQGWTEAFF. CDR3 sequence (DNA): TGTGCCAGCAGGGGGTCGCAGGGGTGGACTGAAGCTTTCTTT.

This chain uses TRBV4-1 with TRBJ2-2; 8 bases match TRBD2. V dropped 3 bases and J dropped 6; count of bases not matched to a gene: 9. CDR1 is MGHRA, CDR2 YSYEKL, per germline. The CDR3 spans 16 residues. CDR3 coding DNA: TGCGCCAGCAGCCACGAGGGACTAGGGGGACCCGGGGAGCTGTTTTTT. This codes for CASSHEGLGGPGELFF.

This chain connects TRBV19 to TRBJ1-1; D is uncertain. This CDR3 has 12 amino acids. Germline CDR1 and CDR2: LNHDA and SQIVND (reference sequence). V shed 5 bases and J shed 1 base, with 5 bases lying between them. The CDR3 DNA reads TGTGCCAGTAGTCTGAGGAACACTGAAGCTTTCTTT. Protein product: CASSLRNTEAFF.

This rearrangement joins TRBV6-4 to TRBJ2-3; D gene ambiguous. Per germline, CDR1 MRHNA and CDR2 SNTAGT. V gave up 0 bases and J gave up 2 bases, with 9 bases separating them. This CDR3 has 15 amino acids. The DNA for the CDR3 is TGTGCCAGCAGTGACTCGGTCGGAGACACAGATACGCAGTATTTT. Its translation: CASSDSVGDTDTQYF.

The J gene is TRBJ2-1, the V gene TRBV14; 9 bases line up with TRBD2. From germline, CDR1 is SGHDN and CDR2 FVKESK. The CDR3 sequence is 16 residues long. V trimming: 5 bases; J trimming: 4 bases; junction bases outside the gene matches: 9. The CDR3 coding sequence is TGTGCCAGCAGCTCCGACCCCCTAGCGGGATACAATGAGCAGTTCTTC. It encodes CASSSDPLAGYNEQFF.

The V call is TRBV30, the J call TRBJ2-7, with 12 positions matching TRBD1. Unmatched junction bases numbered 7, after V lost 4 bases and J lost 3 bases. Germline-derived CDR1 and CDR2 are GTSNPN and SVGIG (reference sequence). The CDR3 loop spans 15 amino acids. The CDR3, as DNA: TGTGCCTGGACCTCCGGGACAGGGGGCCACTACGAGCAGTACTTC. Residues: CAWTSGTGGHYEQYF.

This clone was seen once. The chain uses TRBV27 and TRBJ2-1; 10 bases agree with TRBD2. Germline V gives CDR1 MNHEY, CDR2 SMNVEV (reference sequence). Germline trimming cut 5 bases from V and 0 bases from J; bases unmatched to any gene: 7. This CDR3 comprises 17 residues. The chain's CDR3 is CASSPGLAQYSYNEQFF. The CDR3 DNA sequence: TGTGCCAGCAGTCCGGGACTAGCGCAGTACTCCTACAATGAGCAGTTCTTC.

The CDR3 spells CASSSGLADKTQYF. CDR3 nucleotide sequence: TGCGCCAGCAGCTCGGGCCTAGCGGATAAGACCCAGTACTTC. V usage is TRBV5-1 and J usage is TRBJ2-5, with 7 nucleotides matching TRBD2. The CDR3 totals 14 residues. After removal of 3 bases from V and 6 bases from J, the junction contained 8 bases not matched to a gene. CDR1 and CDR2 (germline): SGHRS, YFSETQ.

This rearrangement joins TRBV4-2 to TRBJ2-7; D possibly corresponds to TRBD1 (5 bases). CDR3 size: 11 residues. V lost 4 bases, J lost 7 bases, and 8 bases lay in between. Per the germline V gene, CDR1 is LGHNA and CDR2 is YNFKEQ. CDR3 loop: CASSLQGEQYF. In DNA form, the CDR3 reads TGTGCCAGCAGCCTCCAGGGAGAGCAGTACTTC.